This T cell receptor beta chain was captured in a study of blood T cell repertoires in COVID-19. Study-wide background: COVID-19 samples, acute and convalescent, were from the United States, Italy and Spain. PBMCs, B-cell-depleted T cells, or T cells were the source of the cDNA or gDNA that made up the material.

Germline trimming cut 6 bases from V and 5 bases from J; bases unmatched to any gene: 5. The CDR3 is made up of 15 amino acids. Looked up from germline, CDR1 is SGHRS and CDR2 is YFSETQ. Per the authors' pipeline: Estimates of nucleated cell counts were drawn from the amplification of reference gene primers. Sequencing used immunoSEQ multiplex PCR; TCRdb keeps in-frame clones, though not all of them. Clone size and V and J calls were adopted from that table, with D and trimming inferred from the DNA. This table has over 85,000 clones, around 87% appearing once. The rearrangement links TRBV5-1 to TRBJ2-1; 13 bases align to TRBD2. Sequenced input: peripheral blood. This TCR came from a man aged 50 or older with active or convalescent COVID-19. This chain's CDR3 is CASTMGLAGNNEQFF. The CDR3, as DNA: TGCGCCAGCACTATGGGACTAGCGGGGAACAATGAGCAGTTCTTC. Drawing the rest from reference TRBV5-1 and TRBJ2-1, the complete variable domain is KAGVTQTPRYLIKTRGQQVTLSCSPISGHRSVSWYQQTPGQGLQFLFEYFSETQRNKGNFPGRFSGRQFSNSRSEMNVSTLELGDSALYLCASTMGLAGNNEQFFGPGTRLTVL.